This T cell receptor (beta chain) was captured by sequencing in a study of blood T cell repertoires in COVID-19. Background on the study: The origin of the acute and convalescent COVID-19 samples was the United States, Italy and Spain. From T cells, B-cell-depleted T cells, or PBMCs came the material, which was cDNA or gDNA.

Per the original data handling: Nucleated cell counts were estimated from reference gene primer amplification. TCRdb keeps only in-frame clones here, not all; method: immunoSEQ multiplex PCR. For V, J and clone size, that table is used; D and trimming come from the DNA. The table shows 250,000 or so clones, with 89% occurring only once. J lost 1 base, V lost 10 bases, and 10 bases had no gene match. There are 15 residues in the CDR3. Looked up from germline, CDR1 is LGHDT and CDR2 is YNNKEL (reference sequence). This TCR came from a woman aged 40 to 55 who had recovered from COVID-19. J is TRBJ1-3 and V is TRBV3-1 (or the pseudogene TRBV3-2), with TRBD1 matching 7 bases. Sequenced input: peripheral blood. The CDR3 DNA sequence: TGTGCCACCTCTCCGGGACAGTCTTCTGGAAACACCATATATTTT. Protein: CATSPGQSSGNTIYF.